This T cell receptor (beta chain) was retrieved from a study of blood T cell repertoires in COVID-19. Sequencing used immunoSEQ multiplex PCR; TCRdb keeps in-frame clones, though not all of them. This sample yields 190,000 or so clones, of which around 80% are seen a single time; around 2.8% belongs to the top ten. CDR1 is MNHNY, CDR2 SVGAGI, per germline (reference sequence). This CDR3 region has 16 residues. The V end was cut by 6 bases, the J end by 4 bases, with 19 bases between. The sample was peripheral blood. The rearrangement uses TRBV6-6 and TRBJ1-3; D perhaps matches TRBD1 (6 bases). The receptor's source is a woman aged 80 or older with active or convalescent COVID-19. The CDR3 DNA reads as TGTGCCAGCAGCCCCCGGACAGTGGTCGTGGGAAACACCATATATTTT. Its protein product is CASSPRTVVVGNTIYF.